The clone carrying this T cell receptor (beta chain) was seen many times. The antigen is unknown. The CDR3 is made up of 12 amino acids. Deletions cut 7 bases from V and 2 bases from J, with 6 bases between. Looked up from germline, CDR1 is MDHEN and CDR2 is SYDVKM. Construction of TCR beta libraries relied on iRepertoire HTBI primers and on Arm-PCR targeting CDR3 regions. TCRdb re-called the multiplex PCR reads through MiXCR, storing one row per CDR3 protein. The table records 400,000 or so distinct CDR3 sequences, around 20% of them present only once. The time point denotes: persistent/refractory GD, antithyroid drugs over 5 years with positive TRAb. Extracted PBMC RNA gave rise to the TCR library. The data were obtained in a study of regulatory T cells in long-lasting Graves disease. Overall study results and limits: Under persistent disease, TRBV28, TRBJ1-2 and TRBJ2-5 were used preferentially. TCR diversity was lower in persistent than newly diagnosed Graves' disease.

The clonotype comes from a female donor with Graves disease. V usage is TRBV28 and J usage is TRBJ1-5; D may be TRBD1 (5 bases). Sample: peripheral blood mononuclear cells (PBMCs), taken when the disease was refractory, from a patient treated with antithyroid drugs. In DNA, the CDR3 is TGTGCCAGCAAAGGGGGCAATCAGCCCCAGCATTTT. Protein: CASKGGNQPQHF.